What follows are 26 T cell receptor beta chains derived from one specimen sequenced in a study of identical twins. TCRdb independently ran MiXCR on the 5' RACE reads; one entry per CDR3 protein. The profile shows 450,000 to 650,000 distinct CDR3 sequences, around 15% of them singletons. The same data also contributed to another study, on yellow fever vaccine responses in identical twins.

Sequenced material: CD4+ T cells sorted from blood. These receptors came from a woman aged 18-29 years in good health.

The chain uses TRBV12-3 or TRBV12-4 and TRBJ2-4; TRBD1 aligns across 9 bases. Germline trimming cut 5 bases from V and 7 bases from J; bases unmatched to any gene: 6. CDR3 size: 14 residues. The CDR3 nucleotides read TGTGCCAGCAGTGGTACAGGGGGCGGGAACATTCAGTACTTC. It translates to CASSGTGGGNIQYF.

This clonotype was seen more than once but under ten times. This chain joins TRBV7-8 and TRBJ2-1; D perhaps matches TRBD2 (5 bases). Germline loops: CDR1 SGHVS, CDR2 FQNEAQ. V lost 1 base and J 9 bases, leaving 16 bases between the germline ends. This CDR3 comprises 15 residues. The CDR3, as DNA: TGTGCCAGCAGCTTAGGTTCTAGCTACCGGATTGAGCAGTTCTTC. Its translation is CASSLGSSYRIEQFF.

The chain has TRBV4-2 and TRBJ2-3; a possible D gene is TRBD1 (6 bases). Germline loops: CDR1 LGHNA, CDR2 YNFKEQ. The CDR3 has 13 residues. Trimming took 2 bases from V and 6 from J, leaving 9 bases between them. The CDR3 is CASSQYRVDTQYF. CDR3 coding DNA: TGTGCCAGCAGCCAATACAGGGTGGATACGCAGTATTTT.

The chain joins TRBV18 to TRBJ1-3; D is perhaps TRBD1 (5 bases). CDR3 length: 13 residues. Trimming took off 4 bases at V and 3 bases at J, with 7 bases between the two ends. The germline CDR1 and CDR2 sequences are KGHSH and LQKENI. For the CDR3, the DNA is TGTGCCAGCTCACAGGGACTTGGAAACACCATATATTTT. Translated: CASSQGLGNTIYF.

The chain uses TRBV5-1 and TRBJ2-7; TRBD1 aligns across 7 bases. J gave up 5 bases and V 4 bases, and 6 bases lay outside the gene matches. This CDR3 spans 13 amino acids. Per the germline V gene, CDR1 is SGHRS and CDR2 is YFSETQ. The CDR3 nucleotides are TGCGCCAGCAGCCAAGACAGGGACCACGAGCAGTACTTC. Translated: CASSQDRDHEQYF.

The V gene is TRBV12-3 or TRBV12-4, the J gene TRBJ2-3; 11 bases are a match to TRBD2. The ends lost 3 bases at V and 4 bases at J; junction bases unmatched: 3. The CDR3 spans 15 residues. This CDR3 is CASSFKGLAADTQYF. For the CDR3, the DNA is TGTGCCAGCAGTTTTAAGGGACTAGCGGCAGATACGCAGTATTTT.

V gene TRBV12-3 or TRBV12-4 combines with J gene TRBJ2-1; D may correspond to TRBD1 or TRBD2 (6 bases each). Trimming cost V 7 bases and J 6 bases, with 22 bases left between them. CDR3 length: 16 residues. The CDR3 DNA is TGTGCCAGCACCACCGTGGGAGGATTAGGGGGCAATGAGCAGTTCTTC. Translating gives CASTTVGGLGGNEQFF.

The chain joins TRBV29-1 to TRBJ2-5; the D is unclear. Germline V gene data show CDR1 as SQVTM and CDR2 as ANQGSEA. This CDR3 contains 13 residues. Trimming shortened V by 2 bases and J by 2 bases, and 9 bases separated the two germline ends. The CDR3 bases are TGCAGCGTTGAAACTCGTCTTCAAGAGACCCAGTACTTC. This translates into CSVETRLQETQYF.

This chain joins TRBV24-1 and TRBJ2-7; TRBD1 agrees at 7 bases. V was pared by 4 bases and J by 4 bases, with 6 bases of the junction left unmatched. CDR3 length: 14 residues. Germline V gene lookup returns CDR1 KGHDR and CDR2 SFDVKD. CDR3 amino acids: CATSDSRQGYEQYF. Written as DNA, the CDR3 is TGTGCCACCAGTGACTCGAGACAGGGTTACGAGCAGTACTTC.

J is TRBJ2-1 and V is TRBV14, with 8 positions matching TRBD1. CDR3 length equals 17 residues. V lost 5 bases and J lost 7; bases outside the gene matches: 16. The germline gives CDR1 SGHDN, CDR2 FVKESK. CDR3 sequence: CASSEGTWWTGTNEQFF. The CDR3, as DNA: TGTGCCAGCAGCGAGGGGACTTGGTGGACAGGGACGAATGAGCAGTTCTTC.

This sequence joins TRBV4-1 and TRBJ2-3; a possible D gene is TRBD2 (5 bases). The ends were cut back, 1 base at V and 5 bases at J, with 19 bases in the middle. This CDR3 region has 17 residues. Germline CDR1 is MGHRA and CDR2 is YSYEKL. The CDR3 here is CASSQGVSGTIVDTQYF. CDR3 nucleotides: TGCGCCAGCAGCCAAGGCGTAAGCGGAACGATCGTAGATACGCAGTATTTT.

This clonotype was counted a few times. This chain joins TRBV12-3 or TRBV12-4 and TRBJ1-5; D unclear. This CDR3 comprises 14 residues. The V end was cut by 5 bases, the J end by 1 base, with 9 bases between. CDR3 sequence (DNA): TGTGCCAGCAGTCGAGGGAGGAGCAATCAGCCCCAGCATTTT. Translation: CASSRGRSNQPQHF.

The sample holds a few counts of this clonotype. The genes are TRBV13 and TRBJ2-5; 8 bases map to TRBD2. Losses at the gene ends were 5 bases for V and 8 bases for J; bases not matched to a gene: 4. CDR3 length equals 12 residues. The germline V gene encodes CDR1 PRHDT and CDR2 FYEKMQ (reference sequence). CDR3: CASSEGLGTQYF. The DNA of the CDR3 is TGTGCCAGCAGCGAGGGACTAGGTACCCAGTACTTC.

In this sample, this clonotype turned up many times. The chain recombines TRBV7-9 with TRBJ1-5; D is perhaps TRBD1 (6 bases). The CDR3 is 15 residues long. The V gene's germline CDR1 is SEHNR and CDR2 FQNEAQ (reference sequence). V was cut by 1 base and J by 3 bases, with 10 bases left in between. The CDR3 DNA follows: TGTGCCAGCAGCTTAGAACAGGGTAACAATCAGCCCCAGCATTTT. This gives the protein CASSLEQGNNQPQHF.

This clonotype was seen a few times. The J gene is TRBJ2-7, the V gene TRBV4-1; 10 bases agree with TRBD1. The CDR3 has 14 amino acids. Germline V CDR1 and CDR2: MGHRA, YSYEKL. V was pared by 3 bases and J by 6 bases, with 5 bases of the junction left unmatched. The CDR3 protein is CASSQTGTGVEQYF. The CDR3 bases are TGCGCCAGCAGCCAGACCGGGACAGGGGTCGAGCAGTACTTC.

This clonotype was found a few times. V and J are TRBV5-1 and TRBJ2-7, with D possibly matching TRBD2 (7 bases). The CDR3 has 13 amino acids. Looked up from germline, CDR1 is SGHRS and CDR2 is YFSETQ. The V gene lost 4 bases and the J gene lost 5 bases, with 13 bases spanning the gap. The CDR3 DNA sequence: TGCGCCAGCAGCCCCTGGGGGGGCGACGAGCAGTACTTC. Translated: CASSPWGGDEQYF.

There are a few counts of this clonotype. This chain connects TRBV29-1 to TRBJ1-1; TRBD1 aligns across 8 bases. Trimming at V came to 4 bases and at J to 0 bases, leaving 7 bases not matched to a gene. The CDR3 totals 15 residues. Germline V CDR1 and CDR2: SQVTM, ANQGSEA. The CDR3 DNA is TGCAGCGTTGGTCAGGGGGCTAACCTGAACACTGAAGCTTTCTTT. Translation gives CSVGQGANLNTEAFF.

The CDR3 DNA sequence: TGTGCCAGCAGCAAAGTTAAAGGGGCAATAAAATGGGAGCTGTTTTTT. It encodes CASSKVKGAIKWELFF. The chain recombines TRBV21-1 with TRBJ2-2; TRBD1 was called by the table and not checked on the DNA. TRBV21-1 is labeled a pseudogene. CDR3 size: 16 residues.

This clonotype was counted only a few times. The chain employs TRBV5-6 and TRBJ2-7; TRBD1 might be the D (6 bases). Germline CDR1 SGHDT, CDR2 YYEEEE. The V end lost 0 bases, the J end lost 2 bases, and 18 bases lay between the germline ends. The CDR3 runs to 17 residues. The CDR3, as DNA: TGTGCCAGCAGCTTGGGGACTTACAGGGCATACGCCTACGAGCAGTACTTC. Protein: CASSLGTYRAYAYEQYF.

The chain carries TRBV12-3 or TRBV12-4 and TRBJ1-2; 9 positions agree with TRBD1. The trim removed 4 bases at V and 2 bases at J, leaving 8 bases unmatched. This CDR3 is built from 16 residues. The CDR3 bases are TGTGCCAGCAGTTCTAACCGGGACAGGGTGAACTATGGCTACACCTTC. It encodes CASSSNRDRVNYGYTF.

The CDR3 spells CASSELAGEVLNEQFF. In DNA, the CDR3 is TGTGCCAGCAGTGAATTAGCAGGGGAGGTTTTAAATGAGCAGTTCTTC. V gene TRBV2 combines with J gene TRBJ2-1; either TRBD1 or TRBD2 may supply D (6 bases each). Germline CDR1 is SNHLY and CDR2 is FYNNEI. The CDR3 is 16 amino acids. Trimming pared 2 bases from V and 7 bases from J, leaving 18 bases between.

The genes are TRBV9 and TRBJ1-1; 9 nucleotides line up with TRBD1. The CDR3 loop spans 16 amino acids. V dropped 4 bases and J dropped 6; count of bases not matched to a gene: 13. In germline, CDR1 is SGDLS, CDR2 YYNGEE. CDR3 coding DNA: TGTGCCAGCAGCCCTCAAGGCCGGGACAGGGAGGCTGAAGCTTTCTTT. This translates into CASSPQGRDREAEAFF. Based on the CDR3 plus reference TRBV9 and TRBJ1-1, the full variable domain is DSGVTQTPKHLITATGQRVTLRCSPRSGDLSVYWYQQSLDQGLQFLIQYYNGEERAKGNILERFSAQQFPDLHSELNLSSLELGDSALYFCASSPQGRDREAEAFFGQGTRLTVV.

To note about this clonotype: At one of its ends the junction is not consistent with the germline gene, which may arise from a read error. The chain is built from TRBV5-1 and TRBJ2-2; a weak D match, TRBD1 (6 bases). The CDR3 has 14 amino acids. Germline loops: CDR1 SGHRS, CDR2 YFSETQ. The CDR3 loop is CASSLTGNAGELFF. CDR3 sequence (DNA): TGCGCCAGCAGCTTAACAGGGAACGCCGGGGAGCTGTTTTTT.

The chain combines TRBV5-1 with TRBJ2-1; 7 nucleotides line up with TRBD1. CDR1 is SGHRS and CDR2 is YFSETQ in the germline V gene. The length of the CDR3 is 13 residues. The V gene end was trimmed by 1 base and the J gene end by 8 bases; junction bases not matched to a gene: 3. CDR3 sequence reads: CASSLYRGDEQFF. In DNA form, the CDR3 reads TGCGCCAGCAGCTTGTACAGGGGCGATGAGCAGTTCTTC.

This clonotype appeared a few times. The V and J genes are TRBV28 and TRBJ2-3; tentative D call: TRBD1 (6 bases). The CDR3 contains 13 residues. V was trimmed by 1 base and J by 14 bases, leaving 16 bases between them. Per germline, CDR1 MDHEN and CDR2 SYDVKM. CDR3 residues: CASSLFVQGVVYF. CDR3 sequence (DNA): TGTGCCAGCAGTTTATTCGTACAGGGAGTAGTGTATTTT.

The rearrangement links TRBV6-1 to TRBJ1-2; TRBD1 aligns across 8 bases. Trimming removed 7 bases from V and 8 bases from J; junction bases left unmatched: 9. Per the germline V gene, CDR1 is MNHNS and CDR2 is SASEGT. The CDR3 spans 13 residues. CDR3 coding DNA: TGTGCCAGCACGGAGGACAGGGTAGAAGGCTACACCTTC. This codes for CASTEDRVEGYTF.